These 29 T cell receptor beta chains originate from one sample sequenced in a study of tumor-infiltrating lymphocytes in primary liver carcinoma. Researchers generated TCR beta cDNA from about 450 ng of total RNA, relying on a constant-region primer. Construction of TCR beta libraries relied on three successive nested multiplex PCR rounds employing slightly modified ARM-PCR. Running roughly 10 cycles apiece, the first two PCR rounds relied on TRBV1-TRBV30 forward primers together with a C-beta reverse primer. Via MiXCR, TCRdb re-called the multiplex PCR reads, giving one row per CDR3 protein. The sample has fewer than 400,000 distinct CDR3 sequences; 65% are singletons. Blood RNA came from unsorted whole blood; germline DNA was also extracted. The sequenced sample was peripheral blood. Receptor source: a man aged 35-49 years with primary liver carcinoma and hepatitis B virus infection.

This clonotype showed up just once. This may stem from a read error, because a much larger clone lies one nucleotide away. The V gene is TRBV6-1, the J gene TRBJ2-7; tentatively, D is TRBD1 (6 bases). Germline loops: CDR1 MNHNS, CDR2 SASEGT. The CDR3 runs to 16 residues. The germline V and J ends were trimmed by 7 bases and 0 bases, with 19 bases remaining between them. The CDR3 DNA reads TGTGCCAGCACGAGGCATCCCCGGGACACCTCCTACGAGCAGTACTTC. It specifies CASTRHPRDTSYEQYF.

The chain couples TRBV7-9 to TRBJ2-5, with D hard to call. The CDR3 is 16 amino acids. Germline V lookup: CDR1 SEHNR, CDR2 FQNEAQ (reference sequence). Trimming shortened V by 5 bases and J by 2 bases, and 18 bases separated the two germline ends. The CDR3 here is CASSPRAGQVQETQYF. For the CDR3, the DNA is TGTGCCAGCAGCCCCCGCGCAGGTCAGGTTCAAGAGACCCAGTACTTC.

Many counts were recorded for this clonotype. This chain joins TRBV12-3 or TRBV12-4 and TRBJ2-1, with D possibly TRBD2 on 5 matching bases. The CDR3 loop spans 16 amino acids. V gave up 4 bases and J gave up 5 bases, with 18 bases separating them. This CDR3 is CASSWGFGRGDNEQFF. CDR3 DNA: TGTGCCAGCAGTTGGGGTTTTGGACGGGGTGACAATGAGCAGTTCTTC.

This clonotype was recorded a few times. The chain uses TRBV5-4 and TRBJ2-7; a possible D gene is TRBD2 (6 bases). Germline values: CDR1 SGHNT, CDR2 YYREEE (reference sequence). The CDR3 extends over 13 amino acids. V dropped 1 base and J dropped 5 bases, with 10 bases sitting between them. CDR3 sequence (DNA): TGTGCCAGCAGCTTGCCTAGCGTCCACGAGCAGTACTTC. It encodes CASSLPSVHEQYF.

Concerning this clonotype itself: One junction end disagrees with the germline gene, perhaps due to a read error. The chain is built from TRBV12-3 or TRBV12-4 and TRBJ1-2; 10 nucleotides match TRBD1. The CDR3 length is 14 residues. For the CDR3, the DNA is TGTGTCAGCAGTTTAGACAGGGGGCTGGTTGGCTACGCCTTC. It translates to CVSSLDRGLVGYAF.

Regarding this clonotype: A read error may explain this, as a much larger clone is one base away. The chain carries TRBV29-1 and TRBJ2-3; a possible D gene is TRBD2 (5 bases). The V gene's germline CDR1 is SQVTM and CDR2 ANQGSEA. The CDR3 is made up of 17 amino acids. V lost 2 bases and J lost 2, with 20 bases in between. CDR3 residues: CSVERSRLSGTTDTQYF. The CDR3 DNA is TGCAGCGTTGAAAGGTCCCGACTATCGGGAACCACAGATACGCAGTATTTT.

With regard to this clonotype: The junction does not match germline at one end; this may be a read error. The chain uses TRBV12-3 or TRBV12-4 and TRBJ2-1; TRBD2 agrees at 12 bases. The CDR3 covers 15 residues. Here the CDR3 reads CASSPSGGAFDEQLF. As DNA, the CDR3 is TGTGCCAGCAGTCCTAGCGGGGGGGCCTTTGATGAGCAGTTATTC.

About this clonotype: Germline and junction disagree at one end, which may indicate a read error. This chain links TRBV4-2 with TRBJ1-4; no clear D gene. The length of the CDR3 is 15 residues. Germline assignment: CDR1 LGHNA and CDR2 YNFKEQ. CDR3 sequence (DNA): TGTGCCAACAGCCAAGCGGTAGGAGTTAGTAAAAAACTGTTTTTT. The encoded protein is CANSQAVGVSKKLFF.

This clonotype was seen more than once but under ten times. Being one base from a much bigger clone, this may be a read error. The chain couples TRBV5-4 to TRBJ1-2, with 8 nucleotides matching TRBD1. The CDR3 has 11 amino acids. Germline CDR1 SGHNT, CDR2 YYREEE (reference sequence). Trimming at V came to 9 bases and at J to 11 bases, leaving 9 bases not matched to a gene. Here the CDR3 reads CANSWGQAYTF. CDR3 bases: TGTGCCAACAGTTGGGGACAGGCGTACACCTTC.

The chain carries TRBV28 and TRBJ2-2; tentatively, D is TRBD1 (6 bases). With 5 bases removed from V and 2 bases from J, the gap between germline ends came to 15 bases. The CDR3 covers 16 residues. Germline V CDR1 and CDR2: MDHEN, SYDVKM. CDR3 residues: CASSPPPGHNTGELFF. The CDR3, as DNA: TGTGCCAGCAGTCCCCCCCCGGGACACAACACCGGGGAGCTGTTTTTT.

As concerns this clonotype: A much larger clonotype is one base distant, so this may be a read error. Because it lacks the conserved phenylalanine or tryptophan at the end, this CDR3 is likely a read error. The rearrangement uses TRBV6-2 or TRBV6-3 and TRBJ2-7; 9 positions match TRBD1. Per germline, CDR1 MNHEY and CDR2 SVGEGT. This CDR3 contains 13 residues. V was pared by 10 bases and J by 0 bases, with 4 bases of the junction left unmatched. This CDR3 is CATGTGNSYEQYI. CDR3 nucleotides: TGTGCCACCGGGACAGGGAACTCCTACGAGCAGTACATC.

This clonotype appeared many times. The rearrangement joins TRBV11-2 to TRBJ2-1; no clear D gene. V was clipped by 2 bases and J by 0 bases, with 8 bases between them. The CDR3 covers 15 residues. Germline CDR1 SGHAT, CDR2 FQNNGV. CDR3 sequence reads: CASSLREGSYNEQFF. CDR3 nucleotide sequence: TGTGCCAGCAGCTTAAGGGAAGGCTCCTACAATGAGCAGTTCTTC. Combining the CDR3 with reference TRBV11-2 and TRBJ2-1 gives the whole variable domain EAGVAQSPRYKIIEKRQSVAFWCNPISGHATLYWYQQILGQGPKLLIQFQNNGVVDDSQLPKDRFSAERLKGVDSTLKIQPAKLEDSAVYLCASSLREGSYNEQFFGPGTRLTVL.

This clonotype was observed at least ten times. The gene calls are TRBV12-3 or TRBV12-4 and TRBJ2-7; D is tentatively TRBD1 or TRBD2 (7 bases each). This CDR3 has 15 residues. The V end was cut by 4 bases, the J end by 6 bases, with 19 bases between. The CDR3 here is CASSSRQTGRGEQYF. In DNA, the CDR3 is TGTGCCAGCAGTTCACGTCAGACAGGGAGGGGCGAGCAGTACTTC.

This chain links TRBV2 with TRBJ1-2, with no clear D. The V gene lost 7 bases and the J gene lost 6 bases, with 6 bases spanning the gap. The CDR3 spans 10 residues. Germline CDR1 reads SNHLY; CDR2 reads FYNNEI. CDR3 sequence (DNA): TGTGCCAGCACGGGGAATGGCTACACCTTC. Translated: CASTGNGYTF.

The V and J genes are TRBV28 and TRBJ1-4; no firm D call. Trimming shortened V by 6 bases and J by 8 bases, and 13 bases separated the two germline ends. The CDR3 has 13 amino acids. CDR1 and CDR2 (germline): MDHEN, SYDVKM. The CDR3 coding sequence is TGTGCCAGCAGCGGCGGGTTAGGGGAAAAACTGTTTTTT. Amino acid sequence: CASSGGLGEKLFF.

A note on this clonotype: The germline gene is not matched at one end of the junction; a read error may be the cause. In nucleotides, the CDR3 is TGTGCCAGCAGCCAGTTAGCGGGAGGCCGGTCCGGGGAGATGTTTTTT. It encodes CASSQLAGGRSGEMFF. The chain carries TRBV11-2 and TRBJ2-2; TRBD2 matches 10 bases. The CDR3 has 16 residues. CDR1 and CDR2 from the germline V gene are SGHAT and FQNNGV. The whole variable domain, remainder taken from reference TRBV11-2 and TRBJ2-2, is EAGVAQSPRYKIIEKRQSVAFWCNPISGHATLYWYQQILGQGPKLLIQFQNNGVVDDSQLPKDRFSAERLKGVDSTLKIQPAKLEDSAVYLCASSQLAGGRSGEMFFGEGSRLTVL.

This clonotype came up a few times. Just one base apart from a much larger clone, this may be a read error. The chain is built from TRBV6-2 or TRBV6-3 and TRBJ1-5; no definite D call. The CDR3 is 15 residues long. Germline values: CDR1 MNHEY, CDR2 SVGEGT. Trimming cost V 2 bases and J 6 bases, with 14 bases left between them. CDR3 sequence (DNA): TGTGCCAGCAGTTACGCGGCAGTGGGAAGTCAGCCCCAGCATTTT. Protein product: CASSYAAVGSQPQHF.

Comments on this clonotype: A single base separates this from a much larger clone, so it may be a read error. This chain uses TRBV6-5 with TRBJ2-5; 7 positions agree with TRBD2. The germline V gene has CDR1 MNHEY and CDR2 SVGAGI. The CDR3 extends over 16 amino acids. CDR3 region: CASSSGGFLGGEIQYF. The DNA of the CDR3 is TGTGCCAGCAGTTCGGGGGGATTCCTAGGTGGGGAGATCCAGTACTTC.

This chain uses TRBV28 with TRBJ1-1; 8 nucleotides match TRBD1. V was clipped by 2 bases and J by 3 bases; unmatched bases: 11. In germline, CDR1 is MDHEN, CDR2 SYDVKM. The CDR3 totals 17 residues. CDR3 coding DNA: TGTGCCAGCAGTTTACACAGGGGGGCGATTGGTGACACTGAAGCTTTCTTT. Translated: CASSLHRGAIGDTEAFF.

With respect to this clonotype: Being one base from a much bigger clone, this may be a read error. This rearrangement joins TRBV7-9 to TRBJ1-2; D may be TRBD1 (6 bases). This CDR3 contains 12 residues. The germline CDR1 and CDR2 sequences are SEHNR and FQNEAQ (reference sequence). V shed 4 bases and J shed 8 bases, with 11 bases lying between them. Written as DNA, the CDR3 is TGTGCCAGCAGCTCAAAGGGGGAAGGCTACACCTTC. Translated, it gives CASSSKGEGYTF.

Concerning this clonotype: At one end the junction does not follow the germline gene, possibly because of a read error. The chain joins TRBV4-3 to TRBJ2-2; 9 bases are a match to TRBD2. Germline CDR1 is LGHNA and CDR2 is YSLEER. The CDR3 length is 16 residues. The CDR3: CASSQGPAGGTGELFF. CDR3 nucleotide sequence: TGCGCCAGCAGCCAAGGTCCCGCGGGAGGGACCGGGGAACTGTTTTTT.

For this clonotype: The conserved phenylalanine or tryptophan is not found at the CDR3 terminus, so this likely reflects a read error. The limits of the CDR3 on the DNA are not certain, so only TCRdb's listed CDR3 is given. J is TRBJ2-7 and V is TRBV11-2. Germline V gene data show CDR1 as SGHAT and CDR2 as FQNNGV. The CDR3 totals 13 residues, both ends included. The CDR3 region is CASSEAVLYERYL.

For this clonotype: This may stem from a read error, because a much larger clone lies one nucleotide away. V and J are TRBV29-1 and TRBJ1-1; D possibly corresponds to TRBD1 (6 bases). The CDR3 covers 12 residues. In germline, CDR1 is SQVTM, CDR2 ANQGSEA. CDR3 in amino acids: CSCRDMNNEAFF. The CDR3 DNA is TGCAGTTGCCGGGACATGAACAATGAAGCTTTCTTT. The whole variable domain, filled in from reference TRBV29-1 and TRBJ1-1, reads SAVISQKPSRDICQRGTSLTIQCQVDSQVTMMFWYRQQPGQSLTLIATANQGSEATYESGFVIDKFPISRPNLTFSTLTVSNMSPEDSSIYLCSCRDMNNEAFFGQGTRLTVV.

With respect to this clonotype: A clone one base away is much larger, so this may be a read error. The rearrangement joins TRBV12-3 or TRBV12-4 to TRBJ1-4; 11 nucleotides match TRBD1. The CDR3 extends over 16 amino acids. The CDR3 DNA is TGTGCCGGCAGTTCGGGACAGGGGGTCCAAAATGAAAAACTGTTTTTT. Encoded protein: CAGSSGQGVQNEKLFF.

The chain is built from TRBV6-1 and TRBJ2-2; a possible D gene is TRBD2 (6 bases). The CDR3 covers 16 residues. The germline gives CDR1 MNHNS, CDR2 SASEGT. The V end was cut by 1 base, the J end by 4 bases, with 13 bases between. Here the CDR3 reads CASSEVSGTTTGELFF. CDR3 DNA sequence: TGTGCCAGCAGTGAAGTTAGCGGTACGACCACCGGGGAGCTGTTTTTT.

There are many counts of this clonotype. The chain recombines TRBV10-3 with TRBJ1-2; a weak D match, TRBD1 (5 bases). CDR3 length: 14 residues. The germline gives CDR1 ENHRY, CDR2 SYGVKD. Trimming removed 4 bases from V and 3 bases from J, with 12 bases in between. CDR3 region: CAISGSGNDYGYTF. The CDR3 DNA sequence: TGTGCCATCAGTGGATCAGGGAATGACTATGGCTACACCTTC.

Of note for this clonotype: Since a much larger clone is just one base distant, this may be a read error. The chain carries TRBV6-2 or TRBV6-3 and TRBJ1-2, with D possibly matching TRBD1 (5 bases). Per germline, CDR1 MNHEY and CDR2 SVGEGT. Trimming stripped 7 bases from V and 6 bases from J, with 15 bases between. This CDR3 spans 13 amino acids. The CDR3 nucleotides are TGTGCCAGCACCAAGGTGGGGCACGATGGCTACACCTTC. Protein sequence: CASTKVGHDGYTF.

Turning to this clonotype: Germline and junction disagree at one end, which may indicate a read error. For the CDR3, the DNA is TGTGCCAGCAGCCGGGAGGCGGCCCAAGAGGCCCAGTACTTC. Translating it yields CASSREAAQEAQYF. This rearrangement joins TRBV5-4 to TRBJ2-5, with 7 bases identical to TRBD2. The germline CDR1 and CDR2 sequences are SGHNT and YYREEE (reference sequence). The CDR3 consists of 14 residues. The full variable domain, rest sourced from reference TRBV5-4 and TRBJ2-5, is ETGVTQSPTHLIKTRGQQVTLRCSSQSGHNTVSWYQQALGQGPQFIFQYYREEENGRGNFPPRFSGLQFPNYSSELNVNALELDDSALYLCASSREAAQEAQYFGPGTRLLVL.

On this clonotype: A much more abundant neighbour one base away suggests this may be a read error. This chain joins TRBV4-3 and TRBJ1-2; no firm D call. This CDR3 has 13 amino acids. Germline V gene sequence: CDR1 LGHNA, CDR2 YSLEER. CDR3 protein: CASTQGSGASYTF. The CDR3 region has the DNA TGCGCCAGCACCCAAGGATCGGGTGCGAGCTACACCTTC.